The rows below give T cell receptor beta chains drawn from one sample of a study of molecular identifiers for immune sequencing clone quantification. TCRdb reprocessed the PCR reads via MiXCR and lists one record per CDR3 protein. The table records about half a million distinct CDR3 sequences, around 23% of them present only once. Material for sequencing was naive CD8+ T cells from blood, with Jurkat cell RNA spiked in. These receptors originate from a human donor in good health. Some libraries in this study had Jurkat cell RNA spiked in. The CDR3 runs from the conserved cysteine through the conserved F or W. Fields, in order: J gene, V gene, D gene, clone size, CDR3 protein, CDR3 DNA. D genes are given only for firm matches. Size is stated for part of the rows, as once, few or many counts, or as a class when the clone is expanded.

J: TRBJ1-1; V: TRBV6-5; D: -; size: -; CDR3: CASSPKNWGTETFF; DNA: TGTGCCAGCAGCCCCAAAAACTGGGGCACTGAAACTTTCTTT
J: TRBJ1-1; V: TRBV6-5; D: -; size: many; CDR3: CASIDTLFSGTEAFF; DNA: TGTGCCAGCATCGATACCCTTTTCTCGGGCACTGAAGCTTTCTTT
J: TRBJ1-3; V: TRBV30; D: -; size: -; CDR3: CAWKPMTSGNTIYF; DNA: TGTGCCTGGAAGCCAATGACCTCTGGAAACACCATATATTTT
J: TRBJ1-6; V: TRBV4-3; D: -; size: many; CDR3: CASSQGQGNSPLHF; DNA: TGCGCCAGCAGCCAGGGCCAGGGAAACTCACCCCTCCACTTT
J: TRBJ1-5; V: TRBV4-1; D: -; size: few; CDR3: CASSQDHTPYQPQHF; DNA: TGCGCCAGCAGCCAAGATCATACCCCCTATCAGCCCCAGCATTTT
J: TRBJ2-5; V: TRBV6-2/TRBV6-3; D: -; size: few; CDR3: CASSYGQWPPRETQYF; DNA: TGTGCCAGCAGTTATGGTCAGTGGCCACCAAGGGAGACCCAGTACTTC
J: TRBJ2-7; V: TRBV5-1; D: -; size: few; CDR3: CASSLGDLEQYF; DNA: TGCGCCAGCAGCTTGGGGGACCTGGAGCAGTACTTC
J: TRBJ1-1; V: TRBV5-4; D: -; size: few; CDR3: CASSLPPYPEAFF; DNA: TGTGCCAGCAGCTTGCCGCCTTACCCTGAAGCTTTCTTT
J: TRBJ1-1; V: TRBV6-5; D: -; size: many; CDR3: CAVSAHVSTEAFF; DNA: TGTGCCGTCTCGGCTCACGTGTCCACTGAAGCTTTCTTT
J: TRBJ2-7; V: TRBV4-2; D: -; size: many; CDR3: CASSQEGQPGDEQYF; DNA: TGTGCCAGCAGCCAAGAAGGGCAGCCCGGGGACGAGCAGTACTTC
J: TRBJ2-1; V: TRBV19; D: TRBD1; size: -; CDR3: CASSIGKGTGALGNLLEQFF; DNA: TGTGCCAGTAGTATAGGTAAAGGGACAGGGGCGTTAGGTAATCTCTTAGAGCAGTTCTTC
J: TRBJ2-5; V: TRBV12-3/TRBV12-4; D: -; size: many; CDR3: CASSPHGHQETQYF; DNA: TGTGCCAGCAGTCCCCACGGCCACCAAGAGACCCAGTACTTC
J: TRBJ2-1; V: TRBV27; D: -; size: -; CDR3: CASSLVGTSYNEQFF; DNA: TGTGCCAGCAGTTTAGTGGGAACGTCCTACAATGAGCAGTTCTTC
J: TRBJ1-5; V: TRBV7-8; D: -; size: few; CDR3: CANRLDPSNQPQHF; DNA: TGTGCCAATCGACTAGACCCTAGCAATCAGCCCCAGCATTTT
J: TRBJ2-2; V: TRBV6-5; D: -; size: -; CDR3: CASSYGAQAGELFF; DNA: TGTGCCAGCAGTTACGGGGCGCAGGCCGGGGAGCTGTTTTTT
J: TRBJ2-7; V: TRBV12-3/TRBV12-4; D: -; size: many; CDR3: CASSFWPGGTPYEQYF; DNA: TGTGCCAGCAGTTTCTGGCCCGGAGGCACCCCCTACGAGCAGTACTTC
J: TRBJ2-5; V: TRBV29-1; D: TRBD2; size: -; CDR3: CSVTGLAGAGTQYF; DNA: TGCAGCGTTACGGGACTAGCGGGAGCCGGGACCCAGTACTTC
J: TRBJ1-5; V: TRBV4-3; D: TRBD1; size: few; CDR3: CASSSTVSGGVNQPQHF; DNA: TGCGCCAGCTCCTCGACAGTGTCAGGGGGTGTCAATCAGCCCCAGCATTTT
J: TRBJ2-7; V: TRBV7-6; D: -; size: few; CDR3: CASSPERGSPHEQYF; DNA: TGTGCCAGCAGCCCAGAAAGGGGGAGTCCCCACGAGCAGTACTTC
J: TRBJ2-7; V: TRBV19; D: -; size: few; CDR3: CASRVASGTYEQHF; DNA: -
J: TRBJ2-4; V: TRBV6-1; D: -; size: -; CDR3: CASSYPQSKSDATNLAENIQYF; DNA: TGTGCCAGCAGCTACCCTCAATCGAAGAGTGACGCCACAAACCTAGCCGAAAACATTCAGTACTTC
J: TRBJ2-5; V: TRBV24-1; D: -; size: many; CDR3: CATSDSEETQYF; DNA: TGTGCCACCAGTGACAGTGAAGAGACCCAGTACTTC
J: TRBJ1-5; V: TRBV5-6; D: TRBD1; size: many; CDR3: CASSMGQFQPQHF; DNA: TGTGCCAGCAGCATGGGACAGTTCCAGCCCCAGCATTTT
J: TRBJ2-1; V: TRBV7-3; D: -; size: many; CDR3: CASSLLSESAQFF; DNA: TGTGCCAGCAGCTTACTGTCGGAGTCGGCGCAGTTCTTC
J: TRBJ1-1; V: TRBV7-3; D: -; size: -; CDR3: CASSLSPGLNTEAFF; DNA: TGTGCCAGCAGCTTAAGCCCGGGATTGAACACTGAAGCTTTCTTT
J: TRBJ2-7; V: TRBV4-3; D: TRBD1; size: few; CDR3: CASSLRTGGTYEQYF; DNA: TGCGCCAGCAGCCTACGAACAGGGGGAACCTACGAGCAGTACTTC
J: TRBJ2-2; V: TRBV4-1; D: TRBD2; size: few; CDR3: CASSQVPGGRPGELFF; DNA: TGCGCCAGCAGCCAAGTTCCGGGGGGGCGGCCCGGGGAGCTGTTTTTT
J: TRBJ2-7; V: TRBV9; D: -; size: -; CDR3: CASSARGGPYEQYF; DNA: TGTGCCAGCAGCGCGCGAGGAGGGCCCTACGAGCAGTACTTC
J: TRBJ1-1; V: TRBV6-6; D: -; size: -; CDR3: CASTLTSTVNTEAFF; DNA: TGTGCCAGCACCCTAACATCGACAGTTAACACTGAAGCTTTCTTT
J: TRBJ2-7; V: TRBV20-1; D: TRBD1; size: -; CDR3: CGAEGATGVRGEQYF; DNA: TGCGGTGCTGAGGGGGCAACAGGGGTAAGGGGCGAGCAGTACTTC
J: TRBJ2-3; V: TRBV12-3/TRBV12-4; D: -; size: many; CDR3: CASSLVGNTQYF; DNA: TGTGCCAGCAGTTTAGTGGGGAATACGCAGTATTTT
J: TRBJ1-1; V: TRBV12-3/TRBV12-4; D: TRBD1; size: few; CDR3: CASSLGAAGGNTEAFF; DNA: TGTGCCAGCTCATTGGGGGCGGCAGGGGGGAACACTGAAGCTTTCTTT